This TCR beta chain was recovered during a study of OX40 agonist ivuxolimab in advanced cancers. General notes on the study: The costimulatory receptor OX40 (CD134) was targeted by ivuxolimab, a fully human IgG2 agonistic monoclonal antibody. Patients were allowed to have had prior anti-PD-1, anti-PD-L1 or anti-CTLA-4 therapy, and 30% to 40% of the dose-escalation patients had previously received checkpoint inhibitors. The monotherapy dose-escalation portion (N ≈ 55 patients) of the phase I ivuxolimab trial is reported in the paper. Intravenous ivuxolimab was administered to patients every 2 weeks at six dose levels: 0.01, 0.1, 0.3, 1.5, 3 and 10 mg/kg. Partial responses occurred in three dose-escalation patients, of whom one had hepatocellular carcinoma and two had cutaneous melanoma. Of the roughly 53 patients in dose escalation, around 20 had hepatocellular carcinoma, some 15 had melanoma, 9 had renal cell carcinoma and 9 had head and neck cancer. The purpose of peripheral TCRbeta sequencing was to test whether ivuxolimab changed TCR sequence diversity and led to clonal T-cell expansion. In the dose-escalation cohort, approximately 82% of patients were male, and the mean age was approximately 55 years, with a range of roughly 20 to 79.

Genomic DNA was isolated from the sorted cells so that the TCRbeta CDR3 region could be sequenced. The immunoSEQ Assay was used to sequence the TCRbeta CDR3 regions. TCRdb limited this immuneACCESS table to in-frame rearrangements with V and J called. A share of clones is missing; checked studies link under half to unresolved V genes, and the rest is unexplained. This sample has more than 50,000 clones in its table, and over 75% of those were observed once. Clones ranked in the top ten supply 0.6% to 0.8% of the sample. The CDR3 contains 12 residues, cysteine and phenylalanine counted. This entry keeps only the CDR3 DNA: 36 bases, framed from base 1. V sheds 3 bases and J sheds 5 bases, leaving 7 bases between their ends. Via the germline V gene, CDR1 is MRHNA and CDR2 SNTAGT. The trial excluded patients who had a history of autoimmune disease or who were on systemic immunosuppression. Peripheral blood for TCR sequencing was collected from all dose cohorts at baseline, on cycle 4 day 1, and on cycle 7 day 1. The samples were taken from a phase I, first-in-human, multicenter, open-label dose-escalation trial of ivuxolimab. Adults with locally advanced or metastatic head and neck squamous cell, hepatocellular, melanoma or renal cell carcinoma were enrolled in the trial. Before TCR sequencing, CD4+ and CD8+ T cells were separately sorted from peripheral blood.

With regard to this clone: This receptor's antigen is unknown. No quality values exist for individual bases; no much larger clone is one base distant.

The paper's findings and limits, for the study overall: In the 0.1-3.0 mg/kg groups, partial responders were among the patients with the lowest normalized peripheral clonal expansion, particularly in CD8+ T cells. At doses of 0.1 to 3.0 mg/kg, clonal expansion of both CD4+ and CD8+ T cells in blood was seen between baseline and week 6. Low levels of normalized T-cell clonal expansion were also seen in some patients who did not respond. After ivuxolimab, more expanded clones were found on average in CD8+ T cells than in CD4+ T cells. Which antigens the clonally expanded peripheral T cells were specific for was not determined.

The chain uses TRBV6-4 and TRBJ1-1; the D gene cannot be named for sure. The receptor was derived from an adult with an advanced solid tumor such as melanoma, head and neck, liver or kidney cancer. The input for sequencing was CD4+ or CD8+ T cells sorted from blood, taken in a trial of the OX40 agonist ivuxolimab. At the DNA level, the sequence is TGTGCCAGCAGTGATTACGGGACTGAAGCTTTCTTT. Translated, this is CASSDYGTEAFF.